The rows below give T cell receptor beta chains drawn from one sample of a study of T cell repertoires in cytomegalovirus infection. Each CDR3 protein gets one entry after TCRdb re-called the reads with MiXCR. The sample lists about 400,000 distinct CDR3 sequences, 15% to 20% occurring once. The sample consisted of PBMCs. Source of these receptors: a human donor in good health (CMV status not recorded). Some clones in this sample may be carry-over from other donors' samples. Both conserved end residues are trimmed from each CDR3.

cdr3_aa v_call
ASSYTSGRAFMEQF TRBV6-2/TRBV6-3
ASSQWSRSTDTQY TRBV7-6
ASCVAGGPGDTQY TRBV5-1
ASSLVGQGFLNEQF TRBV7-9
ASSLGLAAGYEQF TRBV5-4
ASSDLAGGDYNEQF TRBV6-1
ASSPTGTHQPQH TRBV6-5
AIRTGQGGETQY TRBV10-3
ATSEPGSLSPSGYT TRBV24-1
SASGQRQETQY TRBV20-1
ASSPLSQQGGDTQY TRBV18
ASITGGSTDTQY TRBV7-2
SAVDGGRRETQY TRBV20-1
SARGTVSYEQY TRBV20-1
ASSFGGSEQY TRBV7-9
ASSPTTRWYSNQPQH TRBV6-2/TRBV6-3
ASGMDGKGYEQY TRBV5-1
ASSLDSYLTLH TRBV18
ASSFPSMREQY TRBV12-3/TRBV12-4
ASRKGRLQGIDTEAF TRBV2
ASSEAWQNNEQF TRBV6-1
ASSLVRRGRHGTEAF TRBV7-2
AIGVFPDTQY TRBV7-2
ASSLALLVDTQY TRBV7-2
ASSSTSGDQETQY TRBV5-4
ATSRNTGELF TRBV15
ASSPGGLAVSYEQY TRBV28
ASSAGGYNEQF TRBV7-2
SVGVGVTNEQF TRBV29-1
ASSQEARDVGGYT TRBV14
ASSLAGSYNSPLH TRBV7-6
ASSVWTGDEQY TRBV7-8
ASRPKADTQY TRBV7-2